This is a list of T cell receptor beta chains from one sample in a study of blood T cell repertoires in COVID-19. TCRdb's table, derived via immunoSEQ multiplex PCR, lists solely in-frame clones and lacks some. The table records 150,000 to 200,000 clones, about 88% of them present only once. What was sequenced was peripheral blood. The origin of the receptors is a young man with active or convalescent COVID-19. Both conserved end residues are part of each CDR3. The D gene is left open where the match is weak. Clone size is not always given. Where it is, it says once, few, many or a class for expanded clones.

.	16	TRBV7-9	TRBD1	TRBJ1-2	CASSVSPGQGNYGYTF	TGTGCCAGCAGTGTCTCCCCGGGACAGGGGAACTATGGCTACACCTTC
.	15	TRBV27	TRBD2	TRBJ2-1	CASSLLGGSRYEQFF	TGTGCCAGCAGTCTCCTTGGCGGGAGTAGGTATGAGCAGTTCTTC
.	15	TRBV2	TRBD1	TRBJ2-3	CASSWDRRSTDTQYF	TGTGCCAGCAGCTGGGACAGGCGAAGCACAGATACGCAGTATTTT
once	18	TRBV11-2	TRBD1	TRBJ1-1	CASSRLNRDRARGTEAFF	TGTGCCAGCAGCCGACTCAACCGGGACAGGGCCCGAGGCACTGAAGCTTTCTTT
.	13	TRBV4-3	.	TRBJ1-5	CASGQAPGQPQHF	TGCGCCAGCGGACAAGCACCGGGGCAGCCCCAGCATTTT
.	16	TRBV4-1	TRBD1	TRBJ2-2	CASSQEEDRVAGELFF	TGCGCCAGCAGCCAAGAGGAGGACAGGGTTGCCGGGGAGCTGTTTTTT
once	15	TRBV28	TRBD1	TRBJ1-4	CASSPRDRDNEKLFF	TGTGCCAGCAGTCCACGAGACAGGGATAATGAAAAACTGTTTTTT
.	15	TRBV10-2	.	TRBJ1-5	CASSESGQSNQPQHF	TGCGCCAGCAGTGAGTCGGGGCAGAGCAATCAGCCCCAGCATTTT
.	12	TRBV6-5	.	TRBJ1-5	CASFSGNQPQHF	TGTGCCAGCTTTTCCGGTAATCAGCCCCAGCATTTT
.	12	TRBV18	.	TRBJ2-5	CASSIGVETQYF	TGTGCCAGCTCAATCGGGGTAGAGACCCAGTACTTC
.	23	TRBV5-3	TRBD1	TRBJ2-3	CARSLCIPPAPPDTGGSTDTQYF	TGTGCCAGAAGCTTGTGCATCCCCCCAGCCCCACCTGACACAGGGGGCTCGACAGATACGCAGTATTTT
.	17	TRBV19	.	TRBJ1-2	CASSIEARRFRNYGYTF	TGTGCCAGTAGTATAGAGGCCAGGAGGTTTCGTAACTATGGCTACACCTTC
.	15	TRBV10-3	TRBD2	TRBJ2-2	CAISDPREGTGELFF	TGTGCCATCAGTGACCCCAGGGAGGGGACCGGGGAGCTGTTTTTT
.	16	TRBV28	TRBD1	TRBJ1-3	CASSLRQGAAGNTIYF	TGTGCCAGCAGTTTACGGCAGGGGGCGGCGGGAAACACCATATATTTT
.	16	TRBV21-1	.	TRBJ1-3	CASSKASRVSGNTIYF	TGTGCCAGCAGCAAAGCGAGCAGGGTCTCTGGAAACACCATATATTTT
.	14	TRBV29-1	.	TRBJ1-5	CSVDRVHSNQPQHF	TGCAGCGTTGACCGGGTCCATAGCAATCAGCCCCAGCATTTT
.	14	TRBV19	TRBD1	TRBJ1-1	CASSISQGRTEAFF	TGTGCCAGTAGTATATCACAGGGGAGGACTGAAGCTTTCTTT
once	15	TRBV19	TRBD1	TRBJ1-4	CASPRRGATNEKLFF	TGTGCCAGTCCTCGCAGGGGGGCGACTAATGAAAAACTGTTTTTT
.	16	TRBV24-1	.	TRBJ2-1	CATSDLGRGSYNEQFF	TGTGCCACCAGTGATTTGGGCAGGGGATCCTACAATGAGCAGTTCTTC
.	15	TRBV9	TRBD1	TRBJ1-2	CASRGPRTGGYGYTF	TGTGCCAGCAGGGGGCCCAGGACAGGGGGTTATGGCTACACCTTC
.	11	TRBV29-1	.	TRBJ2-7	CSGSFSYEQYF	TGCAGCGGTTCATTCAGCTACGAGCAGTACTTC
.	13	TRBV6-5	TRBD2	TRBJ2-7	CASSGLVSTEQYF	TGTGCCAGCAGCGGACTAGTCTCCACCGAGCAGTACTTC
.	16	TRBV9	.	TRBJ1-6	CASSPQSRGYNSPLHF	TGTGCCAGCAGCCCCCAAAGTAGGGGTTATAATTCACCCCTCCACTTT
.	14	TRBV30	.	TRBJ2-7	CAWSGGTGGRLQYF	TGTGCCTGGAGCGGGGGGACAGGCGGCCGCCTGCAGTACTTC
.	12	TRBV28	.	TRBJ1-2	CASSLQDYGYTF	TGTGCCAGCAGTCTTCAGGACTATGGCTACACCTTC
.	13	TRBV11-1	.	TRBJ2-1	CASSLTGHNEQFF	TGTGCCAGCAGCTTAACAGGCCACAATGAGCAGTTCTTC
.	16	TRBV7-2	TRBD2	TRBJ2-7	CASSRTKAGVSYEQYF	TGTGCCAGCAGCAGAACTAAAGCGGGAGTTTCCTACGAGCAGTACTTC
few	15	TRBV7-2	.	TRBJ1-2	CASSPSVGRGDGYTF	TGTGCCAGCAGCCCATCCGTGGGAAGGGGTGACGGCTACACCTTC
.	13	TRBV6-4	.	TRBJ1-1	CASSDESNTEAFF	TGTGCCAGCAGTGATGAGAGTAACACTGAAGCTTTCTTT
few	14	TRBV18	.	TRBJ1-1	CASSPRGRDTEAFF	TGTGCCAGCTCACCTAGGGGGAGAGACACTGAAGCTTTCTTT
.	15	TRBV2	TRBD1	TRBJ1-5	CASSGQGQGNQPQHF	TGTGCCAGCAGTGGTCAGGGACAGGGGAATCAGCCCCAGCATTTT
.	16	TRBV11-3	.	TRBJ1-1	CASTRGGGSMNTEAFF	TGTGCCAGCACCCGAGGCGGCGGGTCAATGAACACTGAAGCTTTCTTT
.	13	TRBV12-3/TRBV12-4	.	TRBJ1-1	CASSLGQNTEAFF	TGTGCCAGCAGTTTAGGGCAGAACACTGAAGCTTTCTTT
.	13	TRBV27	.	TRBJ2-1	CASKRTGYNEQFF	TGTGCCAGTAAGAGGACGGGATACAATGAGCAGTTCTTC